This T cell receptor (beta chain) was identified in a study of breast tumors, draining lymph nodes, adjacent tissues. TCRdb called the multiplex PCR reads again in MiXCR, with one record for every CDR3 protein. This table has 11,000 or so distinct CDR3 sequences, approximately 50% appearing once. Study-level results: Compared with lymph nodes, tumors were less diverse; compared with nontumor tissue, more.

As concerns this clonotype: Antigen: not known. The junction shows a germline mismatch at one end, possibly a read error.

This CDR3 has 15 amino acids. CDR1 is LNHDA, CDR2 SQIVND, per germline (reference sequence). Sequencing was carried out using breast tumor tissue. This receptor was taken from a female donor with breast cancer. Some clones in this sample may be carry-over from other donors' samples. J is TRBJ2-3 and V is TRBV19; no clear D gene. The CDR3 coding sequence is TGTGCCAGTGGTATGGTATTCGGGAGCACAGATACGCAGTATTTT. Protein product: CASGMVFGSTDTQYF.